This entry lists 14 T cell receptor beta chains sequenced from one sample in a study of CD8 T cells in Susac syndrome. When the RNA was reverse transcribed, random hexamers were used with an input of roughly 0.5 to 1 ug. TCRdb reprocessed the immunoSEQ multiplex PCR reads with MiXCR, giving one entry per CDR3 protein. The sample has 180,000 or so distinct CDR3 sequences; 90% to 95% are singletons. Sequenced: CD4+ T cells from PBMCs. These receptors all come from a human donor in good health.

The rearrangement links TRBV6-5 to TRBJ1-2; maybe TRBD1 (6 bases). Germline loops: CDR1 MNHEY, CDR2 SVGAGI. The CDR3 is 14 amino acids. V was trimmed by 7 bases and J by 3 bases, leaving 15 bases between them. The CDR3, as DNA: TGTGCCAGCACCTCCGGGCAGGGGTACTATGGCTACACCTTC. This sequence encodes CASTSGQGYYGYTF.

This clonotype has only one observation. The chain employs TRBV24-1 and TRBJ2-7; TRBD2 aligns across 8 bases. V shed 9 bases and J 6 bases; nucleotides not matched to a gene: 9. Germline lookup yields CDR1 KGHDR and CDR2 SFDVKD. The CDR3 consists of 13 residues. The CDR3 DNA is TGTGCCACCGATATAGCGGGAAAGGTCGAGCAGTACGTC. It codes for CATDIAGKVEQYV.

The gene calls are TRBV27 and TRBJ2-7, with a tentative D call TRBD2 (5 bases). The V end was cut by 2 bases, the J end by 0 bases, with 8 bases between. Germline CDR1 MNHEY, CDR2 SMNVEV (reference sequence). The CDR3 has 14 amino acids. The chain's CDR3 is CASSLTGSSYEQYV. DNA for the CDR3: TGTGCCAGCAGTTTAACGGGAAGCTCCTACGAGCAGTACGTC.

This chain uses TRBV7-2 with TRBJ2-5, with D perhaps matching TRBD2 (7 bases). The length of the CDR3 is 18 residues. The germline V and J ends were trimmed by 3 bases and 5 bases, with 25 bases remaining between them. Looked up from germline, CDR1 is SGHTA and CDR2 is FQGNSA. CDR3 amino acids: CASSFRHVGEGEAETQYF. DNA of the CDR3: TGTGCCAGCAGCTTCCGACACGTTGGGGAGGGGGAAGCGGAGACCCAGTACTTC.

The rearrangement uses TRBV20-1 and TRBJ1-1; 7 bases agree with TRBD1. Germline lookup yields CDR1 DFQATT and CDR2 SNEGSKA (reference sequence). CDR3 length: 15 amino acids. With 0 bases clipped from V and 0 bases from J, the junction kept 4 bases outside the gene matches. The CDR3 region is CSARDEGALNTEAFF. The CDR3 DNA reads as TGCAGTGCTAGAGATGAGGGGGCGTTGAACACTGAAGCTTTCTTT.

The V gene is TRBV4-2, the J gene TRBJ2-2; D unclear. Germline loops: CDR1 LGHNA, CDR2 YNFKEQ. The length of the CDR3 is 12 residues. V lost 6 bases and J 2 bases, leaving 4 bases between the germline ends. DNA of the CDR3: TGTGCCAGCAGAACTAACACCGGGGAGCTGTTTTTT. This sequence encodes CASRTNTGELFF.

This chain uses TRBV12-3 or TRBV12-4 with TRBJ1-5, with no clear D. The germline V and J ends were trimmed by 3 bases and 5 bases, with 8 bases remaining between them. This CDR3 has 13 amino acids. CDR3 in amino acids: CASSFPSDQPQHF. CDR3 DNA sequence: TGTGCCAGCAGTTTCCCCTCGGATCAGCCCCAGCATTTT.

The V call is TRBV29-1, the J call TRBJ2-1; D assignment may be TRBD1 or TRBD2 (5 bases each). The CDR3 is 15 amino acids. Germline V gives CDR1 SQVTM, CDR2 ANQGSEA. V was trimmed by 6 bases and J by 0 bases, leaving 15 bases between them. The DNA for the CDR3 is TGCAGCGTCCCAAGGGGACCGAGCTCCTACAATGAGCAGTTCTTC. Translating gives CSVPRGPSSYNEQFF.

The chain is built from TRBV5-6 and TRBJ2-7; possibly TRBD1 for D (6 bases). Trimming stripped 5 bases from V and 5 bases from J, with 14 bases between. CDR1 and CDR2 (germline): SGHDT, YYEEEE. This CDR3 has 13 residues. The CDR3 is CASRPSGVHEQYF. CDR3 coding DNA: TGTGCCAGCAGGCCCTCAGGGGTCCACGAGCAGTACTTC.

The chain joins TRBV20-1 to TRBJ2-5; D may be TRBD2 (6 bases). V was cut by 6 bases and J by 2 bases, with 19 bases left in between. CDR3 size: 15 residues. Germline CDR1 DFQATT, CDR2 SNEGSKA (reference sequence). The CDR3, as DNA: TGCAGTGCCGCTGCCTCACAAAGCGGGCAAGAGACCCAGTACTTC. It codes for CSAAASQSGQETQYF.

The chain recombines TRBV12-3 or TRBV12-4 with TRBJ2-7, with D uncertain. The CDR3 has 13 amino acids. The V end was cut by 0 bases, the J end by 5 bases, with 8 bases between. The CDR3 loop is CASSLAERDEQYV. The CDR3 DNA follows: TGTGCCAGCAGTTTAGCGGAGCGCGACGAGCAGTACGTC.

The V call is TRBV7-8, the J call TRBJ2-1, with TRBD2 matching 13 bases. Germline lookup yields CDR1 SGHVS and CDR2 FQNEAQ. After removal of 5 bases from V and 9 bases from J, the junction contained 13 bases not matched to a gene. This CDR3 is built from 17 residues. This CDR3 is CASSTMGTSGVHGEQFF. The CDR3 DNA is TGTGCCAGCAGCACTATGGGGACTAGCGGGGTCCATGGTGAGCAGTTCTTC. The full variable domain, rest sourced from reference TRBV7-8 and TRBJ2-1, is GAGVSQSPRYKVAKRGQDVALRCDPISGHVSLFWYQQALGQGPEFLTYFQNEAQLDKSGLPSDRFFAERPEGSVSTLKIQRTQQEDSAVYLCASSTMGTSGVHGEQFFGPGTRLTVL.

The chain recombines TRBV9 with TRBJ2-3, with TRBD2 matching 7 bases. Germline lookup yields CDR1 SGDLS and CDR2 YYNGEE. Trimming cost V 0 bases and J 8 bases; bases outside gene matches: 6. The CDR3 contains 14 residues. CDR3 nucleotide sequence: TGTGCCAGCAGCGTAGTAGAGCGGGACGGTACGCAGTATTTT. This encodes CASSVVERDGTQYF.

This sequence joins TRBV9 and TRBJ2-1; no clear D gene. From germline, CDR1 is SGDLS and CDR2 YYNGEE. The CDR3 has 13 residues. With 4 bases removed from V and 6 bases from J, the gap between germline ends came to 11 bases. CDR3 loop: CASSPNPFNEQFF. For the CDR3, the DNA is TGTGCCAGCAGCCCCAACCCTTTCAATGAGCAGTTCTTC.